The entry below describes one TCR beta chain. Its antigen is unidentified. The sample comes from a study of T cells expressing NK-cell markers. Study-wide background: Source material for TCR beta repertoires consisted of sorted CD3+CD56+NKG2C+, CD3+CD56+NKG2C- and CD3+CD56-NKG2C+ T cells. HCMV seropositivity characterized most of the eight sequenced donors, and seronegativity one. Findings and caveats of the study: The CD3+CD56-NKG2C+ fraction of a handful of donors was also led by these clonotypes. For roughly 6 donors, the dominant NKG2C+ clonotypes made up roughly 1.0-7.5% of their CD8+ T cells.

CDR1 SNHLY and CDR2 FYNNEI come from the germline V gene. The CDR3 extends over 13 amino acids. TCRdb reanalyzed the 5' RACE reads and collapses them to one entry per CDR3 protein, without DNA. The sample yields 200,000 to 300,000 distinct CDR3 sequences, of which the top ten take up 4.2%. The sample comprised blood T cells: a sorted CD56 or NKG2C T cell subset, CD4+ or CD8+ T cells, or bulk PBMC T cells (not recorded which). The TCR comes from a woman aged 18 to 75 in good health. This chain uses TRBV2 with TRBJ2-2; TCRdb proposes TRBD1, but this gene call is untestable without DNA. CDR3 in amino acids: CASRSSTTGELFF.